This TCR beta chain was found in a study of vaccination and CD4 T cells after COVID-19. Study information: Taking of post-vaccine samples occurred a median around 67 days after dose two (range 14 to 241). Researchers treated cells with overlapping spike peptides taken from SARS-CoV-2, HCoV-NL63, HCoV-OC43 and HCoV-229E.

Sequenced with the Oncomine TCR Beta short-read assay was DNA taken from cultured CD4+ T cells. Each CDR3 protein gets one entry after TCRdb re-called the PCR reads with MiXCR. Here the sample spans some 3,500 distinct CDR3 sequences, under 50% being singletons. Germline loops: CDR1 MGHRA, CDR2 YSYEKL. The CDR3 runs 15 residues. V shed 1 base and J 15 bases; nucleotides not matched to a gene: 10. The treatment: 10-day PBMC culture with coronavirus spike peptide pools or control peptides (ViraFEST assay). Each well held two million PBMCs in IL-2 (about 9.5 IU/ml) medium with approximately 10 ug/ml peptide pools. About this clonotype itself: Its matching antigen is unknown.

The chain combines TRBV4-1 with TRBJ2-4; 12 bases fit TRBD1. The clonotype originates from a human donor who had recovered from COVID-19. Specimen: CD4+ T cells from blood, cultured in vitro. CDR3 in amino acids: CASSQVFSGQGARYF. CDR3 coding DNA: TGCGCCAGCAGCCAAGTCTTTTCGGGACAGGGGGCCCGGTACTTC.